The entry that follows covers one TCR beta chain sequence. The antigen this receptor binds is unknown. Nothing much larger sits one base from this clone, and base qualities are not available. CDR1 and CDR2, looked up from the germline V gene, are SGHNT and YENEEA. The CDR3 numbers 14 residues from cysteine through phenylalanine. Only CDR3 DNA is held: 42 bases, read in frame from base 1. V drops 3 bases and J drops 4 bases, leaving 11 bases in between. The donors were some 39 Caucasian individuals from Russia, aged roughly 6 to 90 years, who were systemically healthy. Each donor gave 8 to 10 milliliters of peripheral blood, collected into EDTA-treated Vacutainer tubes. Ficoll-Paque density-gradient centrifugation was used to isolate PBMCs, with at least 6.5 million per sample. Total RNA, at least 5 micrograms per sample, was extracted from PBMCs with Trizol reagent. For every donor, flow cytometry on a PBMC aliquot measured the percentage of naive CD45RAhigh/CD27high T cells.

To prepare the library, 5' RACE was applied. For sequencing, an Illumina HiSeq 2500 was employed. A second PCR of roughly 6 to 12 cycles was performed with a sample-barcoded 5' primer and a J-beta primer mix. A unique molecular identifier was introduced onto each TCR beta cDNA molecule by a template-switch 5' adaptor carrying 12 random nucleotides. Each sample yielded at least 3 million CDR3-containing paired-end reads. All of the RNA was converted into first-strand cDNA using the Mint cDNA synthesis kit, with a TRBC-specific oligonucleotide serving as the primer. All cDNA was treated with uracil-DNA glycosylase and then went through a first 18-cycle PCR with the universal primers M1SS and BC2_uni_R. The original methods were these. Normalization of each sample was performed by random selection of 1 million high-quality reads, each carrying a distinct molecular identifier. Reads sharing molecular identifiers were discarded rather than binned into consensus sequences. MiTCR, with a Q25 quality threshold and the strictest error-elimination algorithm, was used for CDR3 identification, clonotype clustering and error correction. A nonparametric unseen species model with Euler transformation was used to estimate a lower bound on total TCR beta diversity. The public reads were reprocessed in TCRdb via fastp at Q25 and MiXCR, keeping in-frame beta chains. Under each unique CDR3 protein, matching rows form one entry showing the most common genes and DNA. The V and J calls were determined by TCRdb, not by the authors. Counted in this sample were about 780,000 distinct CDR3 sequences; about 42% of them appeared once. The ten largest account for around a sixth of the sample.

The record originates from a study of blood T cells in healthy people across ages (dated by TCRdb to between 2015 and 2017). In terms of the full investigation: In model experiments, template switching captured roughly one uniquely barcoded TCR beta cDNA molecule for every two T cells. The study analyzed two additional independent replicas of 1 million unique cDNA reads from the same blood draw for two donors, one aged 18 to 29 and one aged 80 or older. Donors were grouped into four age groups: young (average roughly 15 years), middle-aged (about 40), aged (over 55) and long-lived (approximately 82). The study measured age-related changes in TCR beta repertoire diversity using deep sequencing normalized with unique cDNA molecular identifiers. To avoid experimental bias, donors of different ages were randomly spread across the sequencing lanes. General findings and caveats noted by the study authors: Total diversity estimates from one million sequenced T cells were considered lower bounds and underestimates. The long-lived group showed more naive CD4+ T cells, fewer expanded clones and increased TCR diversity than the aged group, suggesting age selection. Because donor CMV infection status was unknown, age-related changes in expanded clonotypes were potentially confounded. Observed TCR beta diversity per million T cells fell roughly linearly with age, and a significant reduction was already apparent by age approximately 40. The percentage of naive T cells measured by flow cytometry correlated strongly with observed TCR beta diversity. Conclusive comparison of naive and antigen-experienced compartments was prevented by the profiling of bulk unsorted PBMCs.

The rearrangement joined TRBV11-3 to TRBJ2-3; the D gene is possibly TRBD1 or TRBD2, each agreeing over 5 bases. What was sequenced was blood. The TCR comes from an elderly man in good health. The DNA sequence is as follows: TGTGCCAGCAGCTTTACTAGGGACGCAGATACGCAGTATTTT. Its product reads: CASSFTRDADTQYF.